These T cell receptor beta chains were read from a single sample in a study of T cell responses to AZD1222 COVID-19 vaccine. Clones were sequenced by immunoSEQ multiplex PCR, and TCRdb holds only the in-frame ones, with some missing. The sample gives some 110,000 clones, about 86% of which show up once; approximately 15% is in the top ten. Sequencing was performed on peripheral blood, taken 28 days after the second AZD1222 dose. The receptors were gathered from an adult who received the AZD1222 COVID-19 vaccine. CDR3s include the opening cysteine and the closing phenylalanine or tryptophan. A D gene is named only where the DNA matches it firmly. Where a row states a size, it is once, few, many or the class of an expanded clone; other rows omit it.

d_call cdr3_length j_call v_call clone_size cdr3_aa cdr3_nt
NA 11 TRBJ1-2 TRBV28 NA CASSPDSGYTF TGTGCCAGCAGCCCCGACAGTGGCTACACCTTC
NA 14 TRBJ1-5 TRBV7-2 NA CASSLEANGQPQHF TGTGCCAGCAGCTTAGAGGCCAATGGACAGCCCCAGCATTTT
NA 15 TRBJ2-5 TRBV18 NA CASSPPAGDQETQYF TGTGCCAGCTCACCACCTGCCGGCGACCAAGAGACCCAGTACTTC
TRBD1 14 TRBJ1-2 TRBV7-3 once CASSSQTGDYGYTF TGTGCCAGCAGCTCACAAACAGGGGACTATGGCTACACCTTC
TRBD1 17 TRBJ2-2 TRBV4-3 NA CASSQNPGQGNTGELFF TGCGCCAGCAGCCAAAATCCGGGACAGGGGAACACCGGGGAGCTGTTTTTT
NA 15 TRBJ1-2 TRBV7-6 NA CASSLGSGDNYGYTF TGTGCCAGCAGCTTAGGGTCAGGGGATAACTATGGCTACACCTTC
NA 15 TRBJ2-3 TRBV6-6 NA CASSYPRGRTDTQYF TGTGCCAGCAGTTACCCTCGGGGCCGCACAGATACGCAGTATTTT
NA 16 TRBJ2-2 TRBV7-6 NA CASSLVGAANTGELFF TGTGCCAGCAGCTTAGTGGGGGCCGCGAACACCGGGGAGCTGTTTTTT
NA 12 TRBJ1-1 TRBV10-3 NA CAISVEGTEAFF TGTGCCATCAGTGTTGAGGGTACTGAAGCTTTCTTT
TRBD1 17 TRBJ1-2 TRBV5-4 NA CASSLGIGQGAENGYTF TGTGCCAGCAGCTTGGGGATTGGACAGGGGGCGGAGAATGGCTACACCTTC
TRBD2 15 TRBJ2-2 TRBV7-2 NA CASSLDPAGVGELFF TGTGCCAGCAGCTTAGATCCAGCGGGGGTCGGGGAGCTGTTTTTT
TRBD1 14 TRBJ1-1 TRBV6-5 NA CASQYRGNSAEAFF TGTGCCAGCCAATACAGGGGGAACAGTGCTGAAGCTTTCTTT
TRBD1 15 TRBJ1-2 TRBV7-9 NA CASSPGQGRWYGYTF TGTGCCAGCAGCCCCGGACAGGGTAGATGGTATGGCTACACCTTC
TRBD2 14 TRBJ2-7 TRBV7-2 NA CASASGPLAGQQYF TGTGCCAGCGCCAGCGGGCCACTAGCGGGGCAGCAGTACTTC
NA 15 TRBJ2-1 TRBV2 NA CASRGSRAGHNEQFF TGTGCCAGCAGGGGGTCGAGGGCAGGGCACAATGAGCAGTTCTTC
NA 15 TRBJ2-5 TRBV10-3 NA CAISELVAGNETQYF TGTGCCATCAGTGAGCTGGTGGCAGGGAATGAGACCCAGTACTTC
NA 11 TRBJ1-2 TRBV29-1 NA CAQDTNYGYTF TGCGCACAGGATACTAACTATGGCTACACCTTC
NA 13 TRBJ1-5 TRBV7-8 NA CASTPWGTQPQHF TGTGCCAGCACCCCCTGGGGGACTCAGCCCCAGCATTTT
TRBD1 17 TRBJ2-2 TRBV4-3 NA CASSQAHGTANTGELFF TGCGCCAGCAGCCAGGCTCACGGGACAGCCAACACCGGGGAGCTGTTTTTT